This T cell receptor (beta chain) was documented in a study of beta chain features in type 1 diabetes. The study, taken as a whole, reports: Type 1 diabetes patients had moderately but significantly shorter TCRB CDR3s in all four CD4+ subsets.

About this clone: What it recognizes is unknown.

The isolated RNA, all of it, was reverse transcribed, so expressed TCRB transcripts were what got sequenced. Profiling relied on immunoSEQ multiplex PCR, and the TCRdb table lists in-frame clones only, not all of them. The sample contains about 740,000 clones, around an eighth of which appear only once. Germline loops: CDR1 ENHRY, CDR2 SYGVKD. The ends were cut back, 7 bases at V and 6 bases at J, with 15 bases in the middle. The CDR3 is 14 amino acids. J is TRBJ2-2 and V is TRBV10-3, with D possibly TRBD2 on 5 matching bases. The sequencing input was naive CD4+ T cells from blood. The sequence was collected from a man in his late teens or twenties with type 1 diabetes. Here the CDR3 DNA reads TGTGCCATCACCCGGGAACGACAAGCCGGGGAGCTGTTTTTT. Protein sequence: CAITRERQAGELFF.